This TCR beta chain originates from a study of blood T cell repertoires in COVID-19. Study in general: From T cells, B-cell-depleted T cells, or PBMCs came the material, which was cDNA or gDNA.

TCRdb's copy holds only in-frame clones and misses some; the assay was immunoSEQ multiplex PCR. The sample lists about 110,000 clones; about four fifths were seen once. The sequenced material came from peripheral blood. The source is a woman aged 70-85 years with acute or convalescent COVID-19.

CDR3 sequence reads: CASSLGLDQPQHF. The CDR3 DNA sequence: TGTGCCAGCAGCCTCGGACTCGATCAGCCCCAGCATTTT. The V call is TRBV4-2, the J call TRBJ1-5; D uncertain. The CDR3 has 13 amino acids. The germline V and J ends were trimmed by 4 bases and 5 bases, with 9 bases remaining between them. Germline V gene lookup returns CDR1 LGHNA and CDR2 YNFKEQ.